The T cell receptor beta chain described here comes from a study of T cell responses to AZD1222 COVID-19 vaccine. Overall study results and limits: Breadth and depth of Spike-specific TCRs rose after two AZD1222 doses. Donors were chiefly white British, with a greater number of females, and clonal diversity was perhaps underestimated.

As for this clone: Its antigen is unknown.

The assay was immunoSEQ multiplex PCR, and TCRdb's table has in-frame clones only and misses some. This table holds some 150,000 clones, roughly nine tenths found once. The TCR comes from an adult in good health. The source material was peripheral blood, sampled on day 0 of AZD1222 vaccination.

The CDR3 protein is CASGFHYEQYF. The CDR3 DNA reads TGTGCTAGTGGTTTCCACTACGAGCAGTACTTC. J is TRBJ2-7 and V is TRBV12-5; D uncertain. The CDR3 contains 11 residues. Germline CDR1 and CDR2: LGHNT and FRNRAP. V was trimmed by 3 bases and J by 3 bases, leaving 3 bases between them. The full variable domain, with the rest looked up from reference TRBV12-5 and TRBJ2-7, is DARVTQTPRHKVTEMGQEVTMRCQPILGHNTVFWYRQTMMQGLELLAYFRNRAPLDDSGMPKDRFSAEMPDATLATLKIQPSEPRDSAVYFCASGFHYEQYFGPGTRLTVT.